The 13 T cell receptor beta chains listed next were all sequenced from one sample in a study of CD8+ T cells in alopecia areata (dated by TCRdb to 2016 to 2019). The time point label, as the study defines it: baseline before oral tofacitinib. The library was produced with the immunoSEQ multiplex PCR assay. To provide template for TCR sequencing, every sample had RNA extracted and reverse transcribed into cDNA. As stored in TCRdb, this immuneACCESS dataset retains in-frame rearrangements with V and J assigned. A fraction of the clones does not appear; measured against another copy, unresolved V genes explain less than half of the discrepancy, and the remainder lacks a known reason. The sample table holds under 70,000 clones, of which roughly 96% were seen once. Around a quarter of the sample rests with the top ten. Sequencing was performed on CD8+ T cells sorted from blood, taken at week 0. These receptors came from a human donor with alopecia areata.

The CDR3 DNA reads TGCGCCAGCAGCCAAGATCCCGCTCTGGCTGTGGACATTCAGTACTTC. It encodes CASSQDPALAVDIQYF. This sequence joins TRBV4-1 and TRBJ2-4; no clear D. CDR3 length equals 16 residues. Germline lookup yields CDR1 MGHRA and CDR2 YSYEKL. The V end lost 0 bases, the J end lost 8 bases, and 17 bases lay between the germline ends.

The rearrangement uses TRBV9 and TRBJ2-7; unclear D gene. The germline V gene has CDR1 SGDLS and CDR2 YYNGEE. Trimming removed 0 bases at V and 2 bases at J, with 12 bases between. The CDR3 loop spans 15 amino acids. CDR3 nucleotide sequence: TGTGCCAGCAGCGTAGAGGGTTTGTCCACCTACGAGCAGTACTTC. Its translation is CASSVEGLSTYEQYF.

CDR3 in amino acids: CASSSRPSNQPQHF. CDR3 sequence (DNA): TGTGCCAGCAGCTCTAGACCGAGCAATCAGCCCCAGCATTTT. The V call is TRBV27, the J call TRBJ1-5; no reliable D call. V was clipped by 6 bases and J by 1 base, with 10 bases between them. CDR1 and CDR2 from the germline V gene are MNHEY and SMNVEV (reference sequence). CDR3 length: 14 residues.

The chain is built from TRBV29-1 and TRBJ1-2, with D perhaps matching TRBD1 (6 bases). Trimming cost V 6 bases and J 2 bases, with 13 bases left between them. Germline V gene lookup returns CDR1 SQVTM and CDR2 ANQGSEA. This CDR3 comprises 13 residues. CDR3 in amino acids: CSVIDRPNYGYTF. Written as DNA, the CDR3 is TGCAGCGTCATCGACAGGCCGAACTATGGCTACACCTTC.

V and J are TRBV4-1 and TRBJ1-1; D possibly corresponds to TRBD1 (5 bases). The CDR3 runs 15 residues. Germline V gene data show CDR1 as MGHRA and CDR2 as YSYEKL. The V gene lost 4 bases and the J gene lost 3 bases, with 15 bases spanning the gap. CDR3 DNA sequence: TGCGCCAGCAGCCTAGAGACAGCATTTGACACTGAAGCTTTCTTT. Translated, it gives CASSLETAFDTEAFF.

This sequence joins TRBV5-1 and TRBJ2-3; 9 nucleotides line up with TRBD1. V dropped 0 bases and J dropped 0; count of bases not matched to a gene: 5. The CDR3 is 17 residues long. CDR1 SGHRS and CDR2 YFSETQ come from the germline V gene. The CDR3 spells CASSLAGTGSSTDTQYF. DNA of the CDR3: TGCGCCAGCAGCTTGGCCGGGACAGGGTCCAGCACAGATACGCAGTATTTT.

The chain couples TRBV27 to TRBJ1-2; D possibly corresponds to TRBD1 (6 bases). V was shortened by 10 bases and J by 7 bases, with 19 bases between the two germline ends. The germline gives CDR1 MNHEY, CDR2 SMNVEV (reference sequence). CDR3 length: 13 residues. The CDR3 bases are TGTGCCACCCCGGGGTGGCGCAGGGGTGGCTACACCTTC. Translating it yields CATPGWRRGGYTF.

Details on this clone: An end of the junction differs from the germline gene, which may be a read error. The V and J genes are TRBV13 and TRBJ2-2; TRBD1 is a possible D gene (6 bases). Germline CDR1 PRHDT, CDR2 FYEKMQ (reference sequence). The CDR3 has 14 residues. CDR3 coding DNA: TGTGCCAGCAGCCTAGGACAGCCTATTGGGGAGCTGTTTTTT. This gives the protein CASSLGQPIGELFF.

The chain couples TRBV4-2 to TRBJ2-7, with 8 bases matching TRBD1. V gave up 2 bases and J gave up 4 bases; unmatched junction bases: 10. The CDR3 extends over 16 amino acids. Germline V CDR1 and CDR2: LGHNA, YNFKEQ. Here the CDR3 DNA reads TGTGCCAGCAGCCAACGTCAGGGGGCACGGAAGTACGAGCAGTACTTC. Protein: CASSQRQGARKYEQYF.

The gene calls are TRBV10-3 and TRBJ2-7; D may be TRBD1 (5 bases). Germline CDR1 is ENHRY and CDR2 is SYGVKD. V dropped 2 bases and J dropped 1 base, with 12 bases sitting between them. The CDR3 extends over 15 amino acids. CDR3 nucleotides: TGTGCCATCAGTGAGGGATCGACAGATTCCTACGAGCAGTACTTC. This codes for CAISEGSTDSYEQYF.

J is TRBJ2-7 and V is TRBV4-2, with 13 nucleotides matching TRBD2. The CDR3 is 16 amino acids. The germline gives CDR1 LGHNA, CDR2 YNFKEQ. V was clipped by 0 bases and J by 1 base; unmatched bases: 0. CDR3 sequence: CASSQEGLAGSYEQYF. The CDR3 nucleotides are TGTGCCAGCAGCCAAGAGGGACTAGCGGGGTCCTACGAGCAGTACTTC.

This chain joins TRBV11-2 and TRBJ2-7, with a possible D match to TRBD1 (5 bases). The ends were cut back, 4 bases at V and 5 bases at J, with 24 bases in the middle. This CDR3 region has 17 residues. The germline CDR1 and CDR2 sequences are SGHAT and FQNNGV. In nucleotides, the CDR3 is TGTGCCAGCAGCTCCCGTAGGGGATGGAACTCTGGGGACGAGCAGTACTTC. Its translation is CASSSRRGWNSGDEQYF.

The genes are TRBV29-1 and TRBJ2-2; D is ambiguous. The CDR3 totals 10 residues. The V gene lost 5 bases and the J gene lost 7 bases, with 5 bases spanning the gap. Germline V gene sequence: CDR1 SQVTM, CDR2 ANQGSEA. CDR3 loop: CSVSSGELFF. The CDR3 coding sequence is TGCAGCGTTAGCAGCGGGGAGCTGTTTTTT.